This T cell receptor beta chain originates from a study of PD-L1 blockade in urothelial cancer. Study-wide context: The researchers analyzed blood 3 weeks (second dose) and 6 weeks after treatment start.

Profiled with immunoSEQ multiplex PCR; TCRdb holds only in-frame clones, not every one. The sample lists 20,000 to 30,000 clones, 87% occurring once. The length of the CDR3 is 15 residues. The germline gives CDR1 LNHDA, CDR2 SQIVND (reference sequence). J gave up 1 base and V 2 bases, and 4 bases lay outside the gene matches. This sample comprised PBMCs, obtained around atezolizumab (anti-PD-L1) treatment. This clonotype was obtained from a man between 45 and 60 years old with urothelial cancer. This chain connects TRBV19 to TRBJ1-1; 7 nucleotides align to TRBD1. CDR3 residues: CASSIWGQPNTEAFF. Written as DNA, the CDR3 is TGTGCCAGTAGTATATGGGGACAGCCGAACACTGAAGCTTTCTTT.